Listed below are T cell receptor beta chains from one sample, sequenced in a study of shared clonotypes between healthy human individuals. Clones were sequenced by immunoSEQ multiplex PCR, and TCRdb holds only the in-frame ones, with some missing. The sample includes about 2.4 million clones, approximately 92% of them seen just once. The specimen was naive CD4+ T cells sorted from blood. The receptors come from a man between 18 and 35 years old in good health. The CDR3 runs from the conserved cysteine through the conserved F or W. The order of the fields is D gene, V gene, CDR3 protein. A D gene is named only where the DNA matches it firmly.

TRBD2 | TRBV6-4 | CASSDPVIAGGRALAKNIQYF
- | TRBV7-2 | CASSLQSGLGETQYF
- | TRBV7-2 | CASRLDYGYTF
- | TRBV7-2 | CASSVQGNEQFF
- | TRBV9 | CASSATSTTLNTEAFF
- | TRBV7-2 | CASSLDRANTGELFF
- | TRBV9 | CASSEPGGYTF
TRBD2 | TRBV9 | CASSASGTTNNEQFF
- | TRBV16 | CASSRDSQATNEKLFF
- | TRBV2 | CASSGADYYEQYF
TRBD2 | TRBV30 | CAWSRRGGARETQYF
TRBD2 | TRBV5-1 | CASSLGLAGGQETQYF
TRBD2 | TRBV10-3 | CATQRGTSGSTDTQYF
TRBD1 | TRBV19 | CASSITGQGAVEKLFF
TRBD1 | TRBV5-1 | CASSSGQGLETQYF
TRBD2 | TRBV5-1 | CASSWAGGPEETQYF
- | TRBV23-1 | CASSQWYRMNTEAFF
TRBD1 | TRBV29-1 | CSALGMETGHSYEQYF
TRBD2 | TRBV29-1 | CSVEDGASGGEYEQYF
TRBD1 | TRBV6-1 | CASSSGTGGADTQYF
TRBD1 | TRBV5-1 | CASSLDVRQGANGELFF
TRBD2 | TRBV11-2 | CASSSPPAGGPGTGELFF
- | TRBV18 | CASSPTPASGNTIYF
- | TRBV30 | CAWNRGGETQYF
- | TRBV18 | CASSPGRYEQYF